The 9 T cell receptor beta chains given below trace back to one sample, sequenced in a study of CD8 T cells in ankylosing spondylitis. MiXCR, applied by TCRdb to the 5' RACE reads, yields one record per CDR3 protein. The sample holds roughly 120,000 distinct CDR3 sequences, 12% to 15% seen once. Source material: blood, either unsorted or a sorted T cell fraction (not recorded which). These TCRs come from a female donor with ankylosing spondylitis or in good health (not recorded which).

J is TRBJ2-3 and V is TRBV5-1; 7 positions match TRBD2. V shed 0 bases, J shed 3 bases, and the junction held 4 bases outside the gene matches. This CDR3 has 15 amino acids. Germline assignment: CDR1 SGHRS and CDR2 YFSETQ. This chain's CDR3 is CASSLDAGDTDTQYF. In nucleotides, the CDR3 is TGCGCCAGCAGCTTGGACGCGGGGGATACAGATACGCAGTATTTT.

In its sample, this clonotype was seen a few times. The rearrangement uses TRBV7-2 and TRBJ2-6, with unresolved D. V shed 1 base and J shed 3 bases, with 7 bases lying between them. CDR3 length equals 15 residues. CDR1 SGHTA and CDR2 FQGNSA come from the germline V gene. CDR3 nucleotide sequence: TGTGCCAGCAGCTTAGGGCATTTTGGGGCCAACGTCCTGACTTTC. Amino acid sequence: CASSLGHFGANVLTF.

The sample holds many counts of this clonotype. The chain employs TRBV3-1 and TRBJ1-5; tentatively, D is TRBD1 (5 bases). Germline CDR1 is LGHDT and CDR2 is YNNKEL (reference sequence). Trimming pared 11 bases from V and 2 bases from J, leaving 10 bases between. CDR3 length: 12 residues. The CDR3 sequence: CAVGGGNQPQHF. The CDR3 bases are TGTGCCGTGGGAGGGGGCAATCAGCCCCAGCATTTT.

This clonotype was detected ten times or more. DNA for the CDR3: TGCGCCAGCAGCTCCGAGGTCCAAGAGACCCAGTACTTC. It specifies CASSSEVQETQYF. The V and J genes are TRBV4-1 and TRBJ2-5, with D uncertain. Trimming took 5 bases from V and 1 from J, leaving 8 bases between them. CDR1 and CDR2 (germline): MGHRA, YSYEKL. The CDR3 runs to 13 residues.

The rearrangement uses TRBV20-1 and TRBJ1-2; 10 nucleotides match TRBD1. The ends lost 6 bases at V and 8 bases at J; junction bases unmatched: 9. The CDR3 consists of 13 residues. Germline V CDR1 and CDR2: DFQATT, SNEGSKA (reference sequence). The CDR3 nucleotides read TGCAGTGCAGTGGGACAGGGGACGAGAGGCTACACCTTC. Translating gives CSAVGQGTRGYTF.

Comments on this clonotype: This may arise from a read error, as a much more abundant clone is one base away. The rearrangement joins TRBV3-1 to TRBJ2-1, with 11 nucleotides matching TRBD1. Germline V gives CDR1 LGHDT, CDR2 YNNKEL (reference sequence). CDR3 length equals 16 residues. The CDR3 nucleotides read TGTGGCAGCAGCCGAGGTCCCGGACAGGGGGCAAATGAGCAGTTCTTC. This codes for CGSSRGPGQGANEQFF.

This clonotype was seen only a few times. The chain is built from TRBV12-3 or TRBV12-4 and TRBJ2-1; D unclear. Trimming shortened V by 3 bases and J by 6 bases, and 18 bases separated the two germline ends. The CDR3 length is 16 residues. CDR3 in amino acids: CASSFSVTHVANEQFF. In nucleotides, the CDR3 is TGTGCCAGCAGTTTCTCGGTCACCCATGTCGCCAATGAGCAGTTCTTC.

This clonotype was recorded many times. The chain uses TRBV20-1 and TRBJ2-3; D possibly corresponds to TRBD2 (6 bases). CDR1 is DFQATT, CDR2 SNEGSKA, per germline (reference sequence). CDR3 length equals 14 residues. Between the trimmed V and J ends, which lost 2 bases and 6 bases, there was a span of 15 bases. The CDR3 nucleotides are TGCAGTGCTAGACGGGCGGGGATAATTGATACGCAGTATTTT. Residues: CSARRAGIIDTQYF.

The gene calls are TRBV5-1 and TRBJ1-2, with D possibly TRBD1 on 6 matching bases. The germline CDR1 and CDR2 sequences are SGHRS and YFSETQ. V shed 1 base and J shed 6 bases, with 10 bases lying between them. This CDR3 is built from 13 residues. The CDR3 here is CASSLNRADGYTF. CDR3 bases: TGCGCCAGCAGCTTGAACAGGGCGGATGGCTACACCTTC.